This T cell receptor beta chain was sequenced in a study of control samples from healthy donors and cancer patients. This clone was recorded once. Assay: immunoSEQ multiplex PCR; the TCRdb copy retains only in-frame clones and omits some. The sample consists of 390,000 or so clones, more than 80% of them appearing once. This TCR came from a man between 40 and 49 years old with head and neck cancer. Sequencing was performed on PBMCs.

CDR3 bases: TGTGCCAGCAGTGAGAGGACCGCCGGGGAGCTGTTTTTT. This translates into CASSERTAGELFF. This chain connects TRBV25-1 to TRBJ2-2, with D hard to call. Germline V gene sequence: CDR1 MGHDK, CDR2 SYGVNS. Trimming removed 3 bases at V and 6 bases at J, with 8 bases between. The CDR3 is 13 amino acids. Full variable domain (outside the CDR3, taken from reference TRBV25-1 and TRBJ2-2): EADIYQTPRYLVIGTGKKITLECSQTMGHDKMYWYQQDPGMELHLIHYSYGVNSTEKGDLSSESTVSRIRTEHFPLTLESARPSHTSQYLCASSERTAGELFFGEGSRLTVL.